These 14 T cell receptor beta chains were all obtained from the same sample, sequenced in a study of blood T cell repertoires in COVID-19. Generated by immunoSEQ multiplex PCR, the TCRdb table keeps only in-frame clones and is missing some. This repertoire shows about 59,000 clones, about 93% found once; its top ten account for about 17%. The sample comprised peripheral blood. These receptors all stem from a man older than 75 with acute or convalescent COVID-19.

The genes are TRBV7-2 and TRBJ2-3; 7 positions match TRBD1. J was trimmed by 4 bases and V by 5 bases; bases with no gene match: 9. This CDR3 is 15 amino acids long. Looked up from germline, CDR1 is SGHTA and CDR2 is FQGNSA. As DNA, the CDR3 is TGTGCCAGCAGCCGTCGAATCAGGGGGTCAGATACGCAGTATTTT. This gives the protein CASSRRIRGSDTQYF. The full variable domain, its missing parts supplied by reference TRBV7-2 and TRBJ2-3, is GAGVSQSPSNKVTEKGKDVELRCDPISGHTALYWYRQSLGQGLEFLIYFQGNSAPDKSGLPSDRFSAERTGGSVSTLTIQRTQQEDSAVYLCASSRRIRGSDTQYFGPGTRLTVL.

The gene calls are TRBV5-5 and TRBJ1-1, with 10 bases aligning to TRBD1. The germline gives CDR1 SGHKS, CDR2 YYEKEE (reference sequence). The CDR3 covers 15 residues. The ends lost 5 bases at V and 2 bases at J; junction bases unmatched: 6. CDR3 in amino acids: CASRLGTGANTEAFF. The CDR3 DNA reads as TGTGCCAGCAGACTCGGGACAGGGGCTAACACTGAAGCTTTCTTT.

The rearrangement joins TRBV2 to TRBJ1-2, with 7 bases identical to TRBD1. V shed 5 bases and J 2 bases; nucleotides not matched to a gene: 5. CDR3 length: 14 amino acids. Germline V gives CDR1 SNHLY, CDR2 FYNNEI. DNA of the CDR3: TGTGCCAGCAGTCGGGACAGTTCGAACTATGGCTACACCTTC. Protein product: CASSRDSSNYGYTF.

The chain employs TRBV29-1 and TRBJ2-5; 10 bases map to TRBD2. The CDR3 extends over 13 amino acids. Germline values: CDR1 SQVTM, CDR2 ANQGSEA. Trimming took 8 bases from V and 5 from J; bases not matched to a gene: 8. The CDR3 region has the DNA TGCAGCACGAGCGGGGGGGACGGCGAGACCCAGTACTTC. It encodes CSTSGGDGETQYF.

The CDR3 nucleotides are TGTGCCATCATCAGGGACAATCAGCCCCAGCATTTT. Amino acids: CAIIRDNQPQHF. V usage is TRBV10-3 and J usage is TRBJ1-5; D is possibly TRBD1 (5 bases). V was shortened by 7 bases and J by 3 bases, with 7 bases between the two germline ends. Per the germline V gene, CDR1 is ENHRY and CDR2 is SYGVKD. There are 12 residues in the CDR3.

The chain joins TRBV7-2 to TRBJ1-3; D ambiguous. V lost 4 bases and J lost 0, with 10 bases in between. CDR1 is SGHTA and CDR2 is FQGNSA in the germline V gene. CDR3 length: 15 residues. The CDR3 spells CASSSDGSSGNTIYF. The CDR3 DNA sequence: TGTGCCAGCAGCTCCGACGGGTCCTCTGGAAACACCATATATTTT.

This clone appeared a few times. V usage is TRBV6-5 and J usage is TRBJ2-7; the D gene is possibly TRBD1 (5 bases). Germline V gives CDR1 MNHEY, CDR2 SVGAGI. The CDR3 length is 15 residues. V was cut by 5 bases and J by 0 bases, with 14 bases left in between. CDR3 DNA: TGTGCCAGCAGTACCTACATAGGGGACTCCTACGAGCAGTACTTC. Its translation is CASSTYIGDSYEQYF.

The V call is TRBV13, the J call TRBJ1-1; D not certain. Trimming cost V 1 base and J 5 bases, with 8 bases left between them. The CDR3 consists of 13 residues. Germline V gives CDR1 PRHDT, CDR2 FYEKMQ (reference sequence). CDR3 loop: CASSLAIHTEAFF. In nucleotides, the CDR3 is TGTGCCAGCAGCTTAGCAATTCATACTGAAGCTTTCTTT. The variable domain in full, with the rest retrieved from reference TRBV13 and TRBJ1-1, is AAGVIQSPRHLIKEKRETATLKCYPIPRHDTVYWYQQGPGQDPQFLISFYEKMQSDKGSIPDRFSAQQFSDYHSELNMSSLELGDSALYFCASSLAIHTEAFFGQGTRLTVV.

The CDR3 DNA sequence: TGTGCCACCTCGGACAGATACTACGAGCAGTACTTC. Encoded protein: CATSDRYYEQYF. V usage is TRBV19 and J usage is TRBJ2-7; tentatively, D is TRBD1 (6 bases). The length of the CDR3 is 12 residues. Per germline, CDR1 LNHDA and CDR2 SQIVND (reference sequence). V shed 10 bases and J shed 3 bases, with 13 bases lying between them.

The genes are TRBV19 and TRBJ2-7, with TRBD2 identical over 13 bases. The ends lost 4 bases at V and 6 bases at J; junction bases unmatched: 6. The germline gives CDR1 LNHDA, CDR2 SQIVND (reference sequence). The CDR3 has 15 amino acids. The CDR3 loop is CASSTGLAGATEQYF. The CDR3 DNA reads TGTGCCAGTAGTACTGGACTAGCGGGGGCCACCGAGCAGTACTTC.

The V gene is TRBV20-1, the J gene TRBJ2-7; no reliable D call. Deletions cut 6 bases from V and 2 bases from J, with 8 bases between. Germline V gives CDR1 DFQATT, CDR2 SNEGSKA (reference sequence). This CDR3 is built from 11 residues. CDR3: CSAHTAYEQYF. DNA of the CDR3: TGCAGTGCCCATACGGCCTACGAGCAGTACTTC.

V is TRBV5-1 and J is TRBJ2-3; possibly TRBD1 for D (6 bases). This CDR3 region has 14 residues. V was clipped by 4 bases and J by 0 bases, with 9 bases between them. Germline loops: CDR1 SGHRS, CDR2 YFSETQ. This chain's CDR3 is CASSPGTSTDTQYF. The CDR3 DNA follows: TGCGCCAGCAGCCCGGGGACAAGCACAGATACGCAGTATTTT. Using reference TRBV5-1 and TRBJ2-3 for the parts outside the CDR3, the full variable domain is KAGVTQTPRYLIKTRGQQVTLSCSPISGHRSVSWYQQTPGQGLQFLFEYFSETQRNKGNFPGRFSGRQFSNSRSEMNVSTLELGDSALYLCASSPGTSTDTQYFGPGTRLTVL.

This clone was detected a few times. This chain connects TRBV5-1 to TRBJ2-5; TRBD1 matches at 10 bases. The J segment lost 3 bases and the V segment lost 2 bases, leaving 7 bases of the junction unmatched. There are 16 residues in the CDR3. Germline CDR1 reads SGHRS; CDR2 reads YFSETQ. CDR3 DNA sequence: TGCGCCAGCAGCTTCGGACAGGGGGTTACGAAAGAGACCCAGTACTTC. Residues: CASSFGQGVTKETQYF. Full variable domain (missing parts from reference TRBV5-1 and TRBJ2-5): KAGVTQTPRYLIKTRGQQVTLSCSPISGHRSVSWYQQTPGQGLQFLFEYFSETQRNKGNFPGRFSGRQFSNSRSEMNVSTLELGDSALYLCASSFGQGVTKETQYFGPGTRLLVL.

The chain couples TRBV7-9 to TRBJ2-1; 10 nucleotides match TRBD2. The CDR3 consists of 19 residues. CDR1 is SEHNR and CDR2 is FQNEAQ in the germline V gene (reference sequence). V was clipped by 0 bases and J by 10 bases; unmatched bases: 18. The CDR3 sequence: CASSLATRGLAVRVREQFF. DNA for the CDR3: TGTGCCAGCAGCTTAGCCACTAGAGGACTAGCGGTCAGAGTCCGGGAGCAGTTCTTC.